This TCR beta chain was recovered during a study of T cell changes during pregnancy in multiple sclerosis. The length of the CDR3 is 12 residues. Germline trimming cut 10 bases from V and 7 bases from J; bases unmatched to any gene: 10. TCRdb's table, derived via immunoSEQ multiplex PCR, lists solely in-frame clones and lacks some. The repertoire holds over 40,000 clones, with around 92% as singletons. The sequenced sample was peripheral blood, obtained in the third trimester of pregnancy. The V call is TRBV23-1, the J call TRBJ2-7, with 7 positions matching TRBD2. TRBV23-1 is noted as an ORF with a role that remains uncertain. This TCR derives from a female donor with multiple sclerosis, enrolled in a pregnancy study. The CDR3 reads CATNPRGEEQYF. CDR3 sequence (DNA): TGCGCCACCAACCCCCGGGGGGAAGAGCAGTACTTC.